This entry lists 5 T cell receptor beta chains sequenced from one sample in a study of shared clonotypes between healthy human individuals. Some clones are missing from TCRdb's copy, which holds only in-frame ones; the method was immunoSEQ multiplex PCR. The sample contains under 1 million clones, 85% to 95% of which appear only once. CD45RO-negative, CCR7-positively selected cells formed the naive CD8 fraction, excluding terminally differentiated effector memory CD45RA+ cells. The material sequenced was naive CD8+ T cells sorted from blood. These receptor sequences come from a man in his thirties or forties in good health.

This chain links TRBV4-1 with TRBJ1-5; weak D call: TRBD1 (6 bases). Germline assignment: CDR1 MGHRA and CDR2 YSYEKL. V was clipped by 3 bases and J by 3 bases, with 9 bases between them. CDR3 length: 14 residues. The CDR3 region has the DNA TGCGCCAGCAGCCATCGGGACAACAATCAGCCCCAGCATTTT. Its translation: CASSHRDNNQPQHF.

This clone was seen only once. The gene calls are TRBV27 and TRBJ2-7, with TRBD1 matching 9 bases. The V gene end was trimmed by 5 bases and the J gene end by 2 bases; junction bases not matched to a gene: 4. The germline V gene encodes CDR1 MNHEY and CDR2 SMNVEV (reference sequence). The CDR3 is 14 amino acids. The CDR3 DNA reads TGTGCCAGCAGTGGACAGGGGTTTACCTACGAGCAGTACTTC. The encoded protein is CASSGQGFTYEQYF.

The chain has TRBV27 and TRBJ2-7; tentatively, D is TRBD2 (7 bases). Germline V gene lookup returns CDR1 MNHEY and CDR2 SMNVEV (reference sequence). V was shortened by 4 bases and J by 7 bases, with 17 bases between the two germline ends. CDR3 length: 14 amino acids. The CDR3 DNA is TGTGCCAGCAGTTGGATCGGCGGGGGCGTAGAGCAGTACTTC. Its translation: CASSWIGGGVEQYF.

This clone has only a few counts. The rearrangement joins TRBV25-1 to TRBJ1-2; D call uncertain. This CDR3 is 12 amino acids long. Deletions cut 5 bases from V and 4 bases from J, with 8 bases between. The V gene's germline CDR1 is MGHDK and CDR2 SYGVNS. The CDR3 here is CASSNTSYGYTF. The CDR3 DNA sequence: TGTGCCAGCAGTAACACGTCCTATGGCTACACCTTC.

V is TRBV27 and J is TRBJ1-2; perhaps TRBD1 as D (6 bases). In germline, CDR1 is MNHEY, CDR2 SMNVEV (reference sequence). This CDR3 has 13 residues. The V and J ends lost 8 bases and 8 bases respectively, with 18 bases between them. CDR3 bases: TGTGCCAGCCGAGGGGGGCAACTTCTCGGCTACACCTTC. It translates to CASRGGQLLGYTF.